This T cell receptor beta chain stems from a study of technical replicates of blood from a few donors. The ends lost 8 bases at V and 4 bases at J; junction bases unmatched: 8. Germline lookup yields CDR1 SGHDN and CDR2 FVKESK. This CDR3 spans 15 amino acids. Here immunoSEQ multiplex PCR was the method, and the copy in TCRdb shows in-frame clones only, minus some. The sample has over 75,000 clones, 95% to 98% seen once. What was sequenced was T cells isolated from PBMCs. The source of this sequence is a human donor in good health. The chain links TRBV14 to TRBJ2-5, with 12 bases matching TRBD2. CDR3 coding DNA: TGTGCCAGCGGGCTACTAGCGGGGGGTCGAGAGACCCAGTACTTC. It specifies CASGLLAGGRETQYF.